This T cell receptor (beta chain) was captured by sequencing in a study of cytomegalovirus exposure and HLA in healthy donors. Study details: The Caucasian-associated ancestry cluster held roughly 80% of around 380 genotyped donors.

In regard to this clone: Its target is not known.

Researchers ran the PCR with 60 Vbeta and 13 Jbeta primers. The repertoire was sequenced with immunoSEQ multiplex PCR; TCRdb's copy has only in-frame clones and lacks some. The sample has 97,000 or so clones, roughly 81% seen once; the top ten hold less than 1.5%. General study points: What a later analysis showed was that several of the most significant clusters appeared linked to common viral pathogens. A missense DCLRE1C variant was associated with V- and J-gene trimming of TCR beta chains in a later analysis, and an independent cohort replicated the association.

V gave up 0 bases and J gave up 7 bases, with 10 bases separating them. Germline CDR1 LGHNA, CDR2 YNFKEQ. This CDR3 is built from 15 residues. This chain connects TRBV4-2 to TRBJ1-6, with a tentative D call TRBD1 (6 bases). Sequenced material: PBMCs. The sequence derives from a man aged 35 to 55 in good health and CMV-seronegative. CDR3: CASSQDGGANSPLHF. CDR3 nucleotide sequence: TGTGCCAGCAGCCAAGATGGGGGGGCAAATTCACCCCTCCACTTT.